This T cell receptor (beta chain) was recovered during a study of neurological immune-mediated disorders. The sample's time point: longitudinal time-point 2. TCRdb re-called the 5' RACE reads with MiXCR, one entry per CDR3 protein. The sample lists approximately 31,000 distinct CDR3 sequences; 10% to 15% were seen once. With regard to this clonotype: The target antigen is unknown. The junction shows a germline mismatch at one end, possibly a read error.

The CDR3 has 14 residues. Germline V lookup: CDR1 MNHEY, CDR2 SMNVEV (reference sequence). Study-level results: Private repertoires in all groups were suggested, as expanded clones shared no CDR3 amino acid sequences across subjects.

The rearrangement links TRBV27 to TRBJ2-2; D is uncertain. Sequences were obtained from PBMCs. The clonotype was recovered from a woman aged 35 to 49 in good health. CDR3: CASSLSPGTVEPFF. CDR3 nucleotide sequence: TGTGCCAGCAGTTTATCACCGGGCACCGTGGAGCCGTTTTTT.